The 24 T cell receptor beta chains in this list originate from one sample, sequenced in a study of vaccination effects on CD4 cells after COVID-19. These receptors' targets are unknown. The protocol was immunoSEQ multiplex PCR, while the TCRdb copy is restricted to in-frame clones and leaves out a portion. Among tens of thousands of clones listed, 65% to 80% were seen once. Using viral peptide pools, the ViraFEST assay grew out antigen-specific CD4+ T cells prior to sequencing. Investigators separated out CD4+ T cells once about 10 days of culture had passed. According to the study, vaccine recipients showed no prior SARS-CoV-2 infection and negative nucleocapsid antibodies. Sequences were derived from CD4+ T cells from PBMCs cultured with HCoV-NL63 spike peptides, sampled before COVID-19 vaccination. These TCRs come from a human donor who received a COVID-19 vaccine.

There are a few counts of this clone. The genes are TRBV14 and TRBJ2-2; the match to TRBD1 covers 7 bases. After removal of 3 bases from V and 7 bases from J, the junction contained 14 bases not matched to a gene. From germline, CDR1 is SGHDN and CDR2 FVKESK. This CDR3 region has 17 residues. The chain's CDR3 is CASSHTPDRDLGGELFF. Here the CDR3 DNA reads TGTGCCAGCAGCCACACCCCTGACAGGGACCTTGGCGGGGAGCTGTTTTTT.

The chain has TRBV6-5 and TRBJ2-1; the D gene could be TRBD1 or TRBD2 (6 bases each). V was pared by 0 bases and J by 6 bases, with 12 bases between. The CDR3 is 15 residues long. Looked up from germline, CDR1 is MNHEY and CDR2 is SVGAGI. This chain's CDR3 is CASSYSGGPVNEQFF. The CDR3 DNA is TGTGCCAGCAGTTACTCGGGGGGCCCTGTCAATGAGCAGTTCTTC.

V is TRBV5-6 and J is TRBJ2-7, with D perhaps TRBD2 (6 bases). This CDR3 spans 14 amino acids. Deletions cut 0 bases from V and 3 bases from J, with 10 bases between. CDR1 SGHDT and CDR2 YYEEEE come from the germline V gene. This chain's CDR3 is CASSLAGVSYEQYF. CDR3 DNA: TGTGCCAGCAGCTTGGCGGGGGTGAGCTACGAGCAGTACTTC. The full variable domain, rest sourced from reference TRBV5-6 and TRBJ2-7, is DAGVTQSPTHLIKTRGQQVTLRCSPKSGHDTVSWYQQALGQGPQFIFQYYEEEERQRGNFPDRFSGHQFPNYSSELNVNALLLGDSALYLCASSLAGVSYEQYFGPGTRLTVT.

DNA of the CDR3: TGTGCCAGCGCAATCCCCCCCGGGGACTTACAGGGGCTGCTCTCCGGAAACACCATATATTTT. This translates into CASAIPPGDLQGLLSGNTIYF. The genes are TRBV28 and TRBJ1-3; TRBD1 matches 7 bases. Germline CDR1 reads MDHEN; CDR2 reads SYDVKM. The length of the CDR3 is 21 residues. With V trimmed by 8 bases and J by 4 bases, 29 bases remained unmatched.

V gene TRBV19 combines with J gene TRBJ1-6; TRBD1 matches 7 bases. Germline values: CDR1 LNHDA, CDR2 SQIVND (reference sequence). The junction had 9 bases not matched to a gene; V was cut back by 6 bases and J by 10 bases. CDR3 length: 14 amino acids. The CDR3 DNA sequence: TGTGCCAGTAGATACGGACAGGTAGTATCACCCCTCCACTTT. Its translation: CASRYGQVVSPLHF. The whole variable domain, filled in from reference TRBV19 and TRBJ1-6, reads DGGITQSPKYLFRKEGQNVTLSCEQNLNHDAMYWYRQDPGQGLRLIYYSQIVNDFQKGDIAEGYSVSREKKESFPLTVTSAQKNPTAFYLCASRYGQVVSPLHFGNGTRLTVT.

The chain employs TRBV10-3 and TRBJ2-1; weak D call: TRBD2 (5 bases). Germline V lookup: CDR1 ENHRY, CDR2 SYGVKD. With 11 bases removed from V and 8 bases from J, the gap between germline ends came to 10 bases. The CDR3 consists of 10 residues. The CDR3 nucleotides are TGTGCCCTACCCGGGGATGAGCAGTTCTTC. Translated: CALPGDEQFF.

The chain employs TRBV19 and TRBJ1-1; unclear D gene. V lost 0 bases and J 0 bases, leaving 20 bases between the germline ends. CDR3 length: 19 residues. CDR1 is LNHDA, CDR2 SQIVND, per germline (reference sequence). The CDR3 coding sequence is TGTGCCAGTAGTATAGATCCGCTAGGGCTCGGGTCCATGAACACTGAAGCTTTCTTT. Amino acids: CASSIDPLGLGSMNTEAFF.

A few counts support this clone. The gene calls are TRBV19 and TRBJ1-2; D ambiguous. From germline, CDR1 is LNHDA and CDR2 SQIVND (reference sequence). Deletions cut 7 bases from V and 5 bases from J, with 11 bases between. The CDR3 loop spans 12 amino acids. The CDR3 here is CASKEGGYGYTF. CDR3 coding DNA: TGTGCCAGTAAAGAGGGAGGGTATGGCTACACCTTC.

This CDR3 is CASSLTDRVGYTF. Written as DNA, the CDR3 is TGTGCCAGCAGCTTAACGGACAGGGTTGGCTACACCTTC. This chain links TRBV7-8 with TRBJ1-2, with 8 bases aligning to TRBD1. Germline V gene sequence: CDR1 SGHVS, CDR2 FQNEAQ. V was clipped by 2 bases and J by 7 bases; unmatched bases: 3. This CDR3 is 13 amino acids long.

The V call is TRBV19, the J call TRBJ1-1, with no clear D. This CDR3 has 13 residues. In germline, CDR1 is LNHDA, CDR2 SQIVND (reference sequence). Between the trimmed V and J ends, which lost 8 bases and 0 bases, there was a span of 10 bases. In DNA form, the CDR3 reads TGTGCCAGTGGGTCAGCGCTGAACACTGAAGCTTTCTTT. This encodes CASGSALNTEAFF.

This sequence joins TRBV13 and TRBJ1-6; D is ambiguous. The CDR3 loop spans 16 amino acids. CDR1 is PRHDT and CDR2 is FYEKMQ in the germline V gene (reference sequence). With 0 bases removed from V and 5 bases from J, the gap between germline ends came to 11 bases. CDR3 sequence reads: CASSLGGWVNNSPLHF. CDR3 DNA sequence: TGTGCCAGCAGCTTAGGGGGTTGGGTAAATAATTCACCCCTCCACTTT.

The chain joins TRBV5-1 to TRBJ2-2, with TRBD2 matching over 10 bases. Germline V gene data show CDR1 as SGHRS and CDR2 as YFSETQ. The CDR3 runs 15 residues. J was trimmed by 4 bases and V by 1 base; bases with no gene match: 1. In nucleotides, the CDR3 is TGCGCCAGCAGCTTGAGCGGGGGGGCCACCGGGGAGCTGTTTTTT. Amino acid sequence: CASSLSGGATGELFF. The full variable domain, rest sourced from reference TRBV5-1 and TRBJ2-2, is KAGVTQTPRYLIKTRGQQVTLSCSPISGHRSVSWYQQTPGQGLQFLFEYFSETQRNKGNFPGRFSGRQFSNSRSEMNVSTLELGDSALYLCASSLSGGATGELFFGEGSRLTVL.

This clone came up once. The V call is TRBV7-2, the J call TRBJ2-4, with TRBD2 matching 11 bases. Germline V gene sequence: CDR1 SGHTA, CDR2 FQGNSA. V dropped 5 bases and J dropped 7; count of bases not matched to a gene: 7. The CDR3 is made up of 15 amino acids. CDR3 in amino acids: CASSLSGGGRNIQYF. The CDR3 DNA reads TGTGCCAGCAGCCTTAGCGGGGGGGGGCGGAACATTCAGTACTTC.

This clone was found a few times. J is TRBJ2-1 and V is TRBV6-2 or TRBV6-3, with 10 bases identical to TRBD2. Germline loops: CDR1 MNHEY, CDR2 SVGEGT. This CDR3 comprises 14 residues. With 6 bases clipped from V and 5 bases from J, the junction kept 4 bases outside the gene matches. The CDR3 nucleotides read TGTGCCAGCAGCAAACTAGCGGGGAACAATGAGCAGTTCTTC. Encoded protein: CASSKLAGNNEQFF.

The chain uses TRBV6-5 and TRBJ1-1; D might be TRBD1 (5 bases). The CDR3 runs 11 residues. With 7 bases removed from V and 4 bases from J, the gap between germline ends came to 7 bases. CDR1 MNHEY and CDR2 SVGAGI come from the germline V gene. The CDR3, as DNA: TGTGCCAGCAACCAGGGCACTGAAGCTTTCTTT. Translating gives CASNQGTEAFF.

This clone was picked up one time. This chain links TRBV11-2 with TRBJ2-3; perhaps TRBD2 as D (7 bases). The length of the CDR3 is 18 residues. Germline CDR1 is SGHAT and CDR2 is FQNNGV. Trimming took 5 bases from V and 0 from J, leaving 21 bases between them. DNA for the CDR3: TGTGCCAGCAGCGGTATCAAGAAAGGGGGGGGAAGCACAGATACGCAGTATTTT. Amino acids: CASSGIKKGGGSTDTQYF.

The rearrangement joins TRBV7-2 to TRBJ1-4, with TRBD1 matching over 9 bases. CDR3 length: 15 residues. The V gene end was trimmed by 1 base and the J gene end by 5 bases; junction bases not matched to a gene: 2. Germline lookup yields CDR1 SGHTA and CDR2 FQGNSA. The CDR3 is CASSLVTGGNEKLFF. For the CDR3, the DNA is TGTGCCAGCAGCTTAGTGACAGGGGGGAATGAAAAACTGTTTTTT.

There are a few counts of this clone. V and J are TRBV6-5 and TRBJ1-2, with TRBD1 matching 9 bases. Germline CDR1 MNHEY, CDR2 SVGAGI. This CDR3 region has 13 residues. The junction had 9 bases not matched to a gene; V was cut back by 6 bases and J by 10 bases. The DNA of the CDR3 is TGTGCCAGCAGGAGGGACAGGGTTGAAGACTACACCTTC. As protein: CASRRDRVEDYTF.

Sample share makes this clone medium-sized. This CDR3 is also generated by other DNA sequences in the sample. This chain links TRBV10-3 with TRBJ1-1; 7 nucleotides agree with TRBD1. Germline V gives CDR1 ENHRY, CDR2 SYGVKD. The V gene end was trimmed by 0 bases and the J gene end by 2 bases; junction bases not matched to a gene: 3. CDR3 length: 15 amino acids. In DNA, the CDR3 is TGTGCCATCAGTGAGTCGGGGACAGCAAACACTGAAGCTTTCTTT. It yields the protein CAISESGTANTEAFF.

The genes are TRBV7-2 and TRBJ1-2; weak D call: TRBD1 (6 bases). The germline CDR1 and CDR2 sequences are SGHTA and FQGNSA. Trimming took 1 base from V and 7 from J, leaving 10 bases between them. This CDR3 has 13 residues. The CDR3 sequence is CASSLDRVSGYTF. The CDR3, as DNA: TGTGCCAGCAGCTTAGACAGGGTATCTGGCTACACCTTC. The full variable domain, rest sourced from reference TRBV7-2 and TRBJ1-2, is GAGVSQSPSNKVTEKGKDVELRCDPISGHTALYWYRQSLGQGLEFLIYFQGNSAPDKSGLPSDRFSAERTGGSVSTLTIQRTQQEDSAVYLCASSLDRVSGYTFGSGTRLTVV.

The rearrangement joins TRBV3-1 (or the pseudogene TRBV3-2) to TRBJ1-1, with D tentatively TRBD1 (5 bases). Germline loops: CDR1 LGHDT, CDR2 YNNKEL (reference sequence). Trimming cost V 1 base and J 2 bases, with 11 bases left between them. This CDR3 has 15 amino acids. The chain's CDR3 is CASSQGGRTNTEAFF. CDR3 DNA sequence: TGTGCCAGCAGCCAAGGGGGGAGGACTAACACTGAAGCTTTCTTT.

The chain uses TRBV25-1 and TRBJ2-5; D remains unclear. The ends were cut back, 7 bases at V and 0 bases at J, with 15 bases in the middle. Per the germline V gene, CDR1 is MGHDK and CDR2 is SYGVNS. The CDR3 consists of 15 residues. The CDR3 DNA reads TGTGCCAGCACTTCAGGTCAAGGTCACCAAGAGACCCAGTACTTC. It translates to CASTSGQGHQETQYF. Drawing the rest from reference TRBV25-1 and TRBJ2-5, the complete variable domain is EADIYQTPRYLVIGTGKKITLECSQTMGHDKMYWYQQDPGMELHLIHYSYGVNSTEKGDLSSESTVSRIRTEHFPLTLESARPSHTSQYLCASTSGQGHQETQYFGPGTRLLVL.

The V and J genes are TRBV27 and TRBJ1-1, with a possible D match to TRBD1 (6 bases). Germline V gene lookup returns CDR1 MNHEY and CDR2 SMNVEV (reference sequence). Trimming left V 8 bases short and J 2 bases short, with 15 bases between. The CDR3 is made up of 14 amino acids. CDR3 DNA: TGTGCCAGCTTCGTTAAGGGGACAAACACTGAAGCTTTCTTT. This gives the protein CASFVKGTNTEAFF.

The gene calls are TRBV10-3 and TRBJ2-1; 7 bases are a match to TRBD2. The CDR3 loop spans 16 amino acids. Germline loops: CDR1 ENHRY, CDR2 SYGVKD. V shed 10 bases, J shed 7 bases, and the junction held 19 bases outside the gene matches. The CDR3 loop reads CASSHEQAGTKNEQFF. In nucleotides, the CDR3 is TGTGCCAGTTCCCACGAGCAAGCGGGAACTAAAAATGAGCAGTTCTTC.